This T cell receptor (beta chain) was identified during a study of blood T cell repertoires in COVID-19. In the study overall: Samples representing acute and convalescent COVID-19 were sourced from the United States, Italy and Spain. T cells, B-cell-depleted T cells, or PBMCs supplied cDNA or gDNA.

As processed by the authors: It was from reference gene primer amplification that nucleated cell counts were estimated. The data were produced by immunoSEQ multiplex PCR, yet TCRdb's version contains in-frame clones alone and is incomplete. V, J and clone size are those of that table, while D and trimming were read from the DNA. Of roughly 500,000 clones in the sample, approximately 85% are singletons; the top ten hold roughly 3.2%. The germline CDR1 and CDR2 sequences are SGHAT and FQNNGV. This CDR3 region has 14 residues. V dropped 5 bases and J dropped 1 base, with 11 bases sitting between them. Material: peripheral blood. The receptor was isolated from a human donor in a cohort sampled during active COVID-19. The genes are TRBV11-2 and TRBJ2-5; a weak D match, TRBD2 (5 bases). The CDR3 DNA reads as TGTGCCAGCAGCGCCCGACTATCCCAAGAGACCCAGTACTTC. Its translation is CASSARLSQETQYF.